This TCR beta chain derives from a study of shared clonotypes between healthy human individuals. Overall study results and limits: Across subsets, estimated richness was generally greater for naive than for memory populations. Limitation of the genetic and exposure-history diversity represented came from the few donors.

A remark on this clone: The antigen is unknown.

Assay used: immunoSEQ multiplex PCR; TCRdb lists only in-frame clones, some missing. The sample carries 1 million to 1.3 million clones, approximately 80% recorded once. Germline assignment: CDR1 MNHEY and CDR2 SVGAGI. The CDR3 has 14 amino acids. V was pared by 6 bases and J by 5 bases, with 16 bases between. All the donors were Caucasian adults who lived in Nashville, Tennessee. The gene calls are TRBV6-5 and TRBJ2-5, with D possibly TRBD2 on 7 matching bases. The sample was memory CD4+ T cells from PBMCs. Subset indicated: CD45RA-negative fraction. The TCR was taken from a man between 18 and 29 years old in good health. Some clones in this sample may be carry-over from other donors' samples. CDR3 region: CASRPGGGGETQYF. DNA for the CDR3: TGTGCCAGCAGACCTGGGGGGGGCGGTGAGACCCAGTACTTC.